This TCR beta chain was sequenced in a study of T-cell reconstitution after alpha-beta-depleted transplantation in children. During its preparation, the TCRbeta library received unique molecular identifiers. TCRdb fed the PCR reads into MiXCR, producing one record per CDR3 protein. The repertoire holds 400,000 to 550,000 distinct CDR3 sequences, with roughly a tenth as singletons. This clonotype was seen ten or more times. Its antigen is unknown. Findings and caveats of the study: When one year had passed after transplant, most T-cell counts and diversity came from newly produced T cells.

Germline V lookup: CDR1 MNHEY, CDR2 SMNVEV (reference sequence). J was trimmed by 4 bases and V by 6 bases; bases with no gene match: 12. This CDR3 is 15 amino acids long. Sequenced here: PBMCs, sampled before TCRalphabeta/CD19-depleted stem cell transplant. The receptor's source is a child aged 2-15 years with inherited bone marrow failure, due to receive a stem cell transplant. The V gene is TRBV27, the J gene TRBJ2-7; 7 nucleotides agree with TRBD1. CDR3 sequence: CASSLKGAKGYEQYF. CDR3 in DNA: TGTGCCAGCAGCCTGAAGGGGGCCAAAGGGTACGAGCAGTACTTC.